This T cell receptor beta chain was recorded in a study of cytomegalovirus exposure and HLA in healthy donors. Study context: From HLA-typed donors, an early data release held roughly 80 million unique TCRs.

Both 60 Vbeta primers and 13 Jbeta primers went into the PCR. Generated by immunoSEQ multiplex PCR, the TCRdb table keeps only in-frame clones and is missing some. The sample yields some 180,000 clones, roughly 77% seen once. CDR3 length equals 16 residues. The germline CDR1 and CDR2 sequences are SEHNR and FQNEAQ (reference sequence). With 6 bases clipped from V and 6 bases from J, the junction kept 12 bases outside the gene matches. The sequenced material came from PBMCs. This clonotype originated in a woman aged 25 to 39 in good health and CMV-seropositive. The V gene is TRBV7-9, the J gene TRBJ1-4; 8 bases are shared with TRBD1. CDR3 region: CASSSPAQDRDEKLFF. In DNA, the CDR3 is TGTGCCAGCAGTTCCCCCGCCCAGGACAGGGATGAAAAACTGTTTTTT. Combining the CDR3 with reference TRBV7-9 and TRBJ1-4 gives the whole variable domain DTGVSQNPRHKITKRGQNVTFRCDPISEHNRLYWYRQTLGQGPEFLTYFQNEAQLEKSRLLSDRFSAERPKGSFSTLEIQRTEQGDSAMYLCASSSPAQDRDEKLFFGSGTQLSVL.